Listed below are T cell receptor beta chains from one sample, sequenced in a study of blood T cell repertoires in COVID-19. This table comes from immunoSEQ multiplex PCR, and its TCRdb copy is limited to in-frame clones, with some not included. This sample has 20,000 to 25,000 clones, with roughly 90% found just once. The sample consisted of peripheral blood. The receptors were sampled from a human donor in a cohort sampled during active COVID-19. The donor label of this sample is uncertain. Each CDR3 is given with its conserved first and last residue. The order of the fields is clone size, V gene, D gene, J gene, CDR3 DNA, CDR3 protein. D genes are given only for firm matches. The size field is filled for only some rows; it gives once, few, many or a size class.

clone size: .
V gene: TRBV3-1/TRBV3-2
D gene: TRBD1
J gene: TRBJ1-6
CDR3 DNA: TGTGCCAGCAGCCCGGGACAGGGGCGGTCGGGTTCACCCCTCCACTTT
CDR3 protein: CASSPGQGRSGSPLHF

clone size: .
V gene: TRBV5-1
D gene: .
J gene: TRBJ1-1
CDR3 DNA: TGCGCCAGCAGCTTGGTGGAAGTCGGGGGCACTGAAGCTTTCTTT
CDR3 protein: CASSLVEVGGTEAFF

clone size: .
V gene: TRBV7-2
D gene: TRBD2
J gene: TRBJ2-1
CDR3 DNA: TGTGCCAGCACCCAGGCTAGCGGGAGTTATTCTTACAATGAGCAGTTCTTC
CDR3 protein: CASTQASGSYSYNEQFF

clone size: .
V gene: TRBV7-3
D gene: TRBD1
J gene: TRBJ1-2
CDR3 DNA: TGTGCCAGCAGCAGGACAGGGGACGATGGCTACACCTTC
CDR3 protein: CASSRTGDDGYTF

clone size: .
V gene: TRBV18
D gene: TRBD2
J gene: TRBJ2-1
CDR3 DNA: TGTGCCAGCTCACCAGGGGGGGGAGCCTCCTACAATGAGCAGTTCTTC
CDR3 protein: CASSPGGGASYNEQFF

clone size: .
V gene: TRBV11-2
D gene: .
J gene: TRBJ2-3
CDR3 DNA: TGTGCCAGCAGCCCCCGGTTGGGCACAGATACGCAGTATTTT
CDR3 protein: CASSPRLGTDTQYF

clone size: .
V gene: TRBV9
D gene: .
J gene: TRBJ2-1
CDR3 DNA: TGTGCCAGCAGCGTAGGATGGTGGCGGGGTAATGAGCAGTTCTTC
CDR3 protein: CASSVGWWRGNEQFF

clone size: few
V gene: TRBV11-2
D gene: .
J gene: TRBJ2-2
CDR3 DNA: TGTGCCAGCAGTTACGCCGTCGGAACAGGCGGGGAGCTGTTTTTT
CDR3 protein: CASSYAVGTGGELFF

clone size: .
V gene: TRBV5-5
D gene: .
J gene: TRBJ1-1
CDR3 DNA: TGTGCCAGCAGCCATAAGTTTCAGGGGCTGGAGGACGCTGAAGCTTTCTTT
CDR3 protein: CASSHKFQGLEDAEAFF

clone size: .
V gene: TRBV10-2
D gene: TRBD1
J gene: TRBJ2-1
CDR3 DNA: TGCGCCAGTATACAGGGGCCCTCCTACAATGAGCAGTTCTTC
CDR3 protein: CASIQGPSYNEQFF

clone size: .
V gene: TRBV4-1
D gene: TRBD1
J gene: TRBJ1-4
CDR3 DNA: TGCGCCAGCAGCCAAGATAGAGAACAGGGGACTGCTAACGAAAAACTGTTTTTT
CDR3 protein: CASSQDREQGTANEKLFF

clone size: .
V gene: TRBV19
D gene: .
J gene: TRBJ2-7
CDR3 DNA: TGTGCCAGTAGTATTAGACAGACCTACGAGCAGTACTTC
CDR3 protein: CASSIRQTYEQYF